This is a list of T cell receptor beta chains from one sample in a study of OX40 agonist ivuxolimab in advanced cancers. The table came from immunoSEQ multiplex PCR; TCRdb's copy has only in-frame clones and leaves some out. Of about 70,000 clones in the sample, around 84% were seen once. This material consisted of CD4+ or CD8+ T cells sorted from blood, taken in a trial of the OX40 agonist ivuxolimab. The receptors stem from an adult with an advanced solid tumor such as melanoma, head and neck, liver or kidney cancer. Both conserved end residues are part of each CDR3. The D gene is left open where the match is weak. Rows may omit the clone size; those that give it use once, few, many or a size class.

J gene,V gene,D gene,clone size,CDR3 DNA,CDR3 protein
TRBJ2-1,TRBV19,NA,NA,TGTGCCAGTTCAGACGGGCCCCTCGATGAGCAGTTCTTC,CASSDGPLDEQFF
TRBJ2-1,TRBV4-3,NA,once,TGCGCCAGCAGCCATGGTAGCGTCGATGAGCAGTTCTTC,CASSHGSVDEQFF
TRBJ2-3,TRBV6-1,NA,NA,TGTGCCAGCAGTGAAGCCTCACAATTAGGTCTAGCAGATACGCAGTATTTT,CASSEASQLGLADTQYF
TRBJ1-3,TRBV25-1,NA,NA,TGTGCCAGCAGTGAATTAGGGACTGGAAACACCATATATTTT,CASSELGTGNTIYF
TRBJ1-1,TRBV5-1,NA,NA,TGCGCCAGCAGCTTAGGCAGGGAGAACACTGAAGCTTTCTTT,CASSLGRENTEAFF
TRBJ2-5,TRBV18,TRBD1,once,TGTGCCAGCTCACCAGCGGGACAGGGGGCTGCGGAGACCCAGTACTTC,CASSPAGQGAAETQYF
TRBJ1-5,TRBV18,TRBD1,NA,TGTGCCAGCTCACCATTAGCAGGGGGCGCGGGGCCCCAGCATTTT,CASSPLAGGAGPQHF
TRBJ1-2,TRBV19,NA,NA,TGTGCCACCGGGACGGTCAACTATGGCTACACCTTC,CATGTVNYGYTF
TRBJ2-4,TRBV30,TRBD2,NA,TGTGCCTGGACCTGGACGGGGGGATCCAAAAACATTCAGTACTTC,CAWTWTGGSKNIQYF
TRBJ2-5,TRBV2,TRBD2,NA,TGTGCCAGCAGTGAACTCGCTAGCGGGCCTAGGGAGACCCAGTACTTC,CASSELASGPRETQYF
TRBJ1-5,TRBV5-6,NA,once,TGTGCCAGCAGCTTGAACGACAGGTCAAATCAGCCCCAGCATTTT,CASSLNDRSNQPQHF
TRBJ2-2,TRBV7-3,TRBD2,NA,TGTGCCAGCAGGAGCGGGGGGACGGGGACCGGGGAGCTGTTTTTT,CASRSGGTGTGELFF
TRBJ1-2,TRBV5-1,NA,NA,TGCGCCAGCAGCTTGGTCGGCCTCTCCGGCTACACCTTC,CASSLVGLSGYTF
TRBJ1-2,TRBV28,NA,NA,TGTGCCAGCGCACCCCCCGGGGAATATGGCTACACCTTC,CASAPPGEYGYTF
TRBJ2-1,TRBV6-5,TRBD2,once,TGTGCCAGCAGTTTAGCGGGGGGGCTGCCCAATGAGCAGTTCTTC,CASSLAGGLPNEQFF
TRBJ2-1,TRBV29-1,TRBD1,once,TGCAGCGTCACGGACAGGATGGGGCATTACAATGAGCAGTTCTTC,CSVTDRMGHYNEQFF
TRBJ2-1,TRBV9,TRBD2,NA,TGTGCCAGCAGCCTTAGCGGGGGGACGTCCTACAATGAGCAGTTCTTC,CASSLSGGTSYNEQFF
TRBJ2-1,TRBV10-3,NA,NA,TGTGCCATCAGTGGCGGCGGAGGGGAGGAGGAGCAGTTCTTC,CAISGGGGEEEQFF
TRBJ1-2,TRBV10-3,NA,few,TGTGCCATCAGTGAGCCGCCCCAAGTCGAGGGCTACACCTTC,CAISEPPQVEGYTF
TRBJ1-4,TRBV28,NA,NA,TGTGCCAGCAGTTTATCAGGGCATGACGAAAAACTGTTTTTT,CASSLSGHDEKLFF
TRBJ2-1,TRBV27,NA,NA,TGTGCCAGCAGATTCGTCCAACTACCCAACAATGAGCAGTTCTTC,CASRFVQLPNNEQFF
TRBJ2-5,TRBV9,NA,once,TGTGCCAGCAGCGTTTGGGCTGGGGTAGGGGAGACCCAGTACTTC,CASSVWAGVGETQYF
TRBJ1-1,TRBV4-1,NA,NA,TGCGCCAGCAGCCAAGATGGGAAGAGCACTGAAGCTTTCTTT,CASSQDGKSTEAFF
TRBJ2-1,TRBV5-1,TRBD1,few,TGCGCCAGCAGCTTGGTTCCGGGACAGGGTACCTACAATGAGCAGTTCTTC,CASSLVPGQGTYNEQFF
TRBJ1-5,TRBV19,NA,few,TGTGCCAGTACCCCGGGGATTAGGGGCAATCAGCCCCAGCATTTT,CASTPGIRGNQPQHF
TRBJ2-5,TRBV27,NA,NA,TGTGCCAGCGGGGGGTACAAAGAGACCCAGTACTTC,CASGGYKETQYF
TRBJ2-3,TRBV6-5,TRBD1,NA,TGTGCCAGCAGATGGGACAGGGCAAGCACAGATACGCAGTATTTT,CASRWDRASTDTQYF
TRBJ2-3,TRBV2,NA,NA,TGTGCCAGCAGAGTTCTAACCACAGATACGCAGTATTTT,CASRVLTTDTQYF
TRBJ2-2,TRBV9,NA,NA,TGTGCCAGCAGCGACGGGATCGGGGTTAGCGGGGAGCTGTTTTTT,CASSDGIGVSGELFF
TRBJ2-7,TRBV10-2,TRBD1,NA,TGCGCCAGCAGTGACCACGGGACAGGGCTCTCCTACGAGCAGTACTTC,CASSDHGTGLSYEQYF
TRBJ1-5,TRBV29-1,TRBD1,medium-sized,TGCAGCGTCGCCGGGACAGCGGCCAATCAGCCCCAGCATTTT,CSVAGTAANQPQHF
TRBJ2-1,TRBV4-1,NA,NA,TGCGCCAGCAGCCAAGATAGGCAGGGAGGCAATGAGCAGTTCTTC,CASSQDRQGGNEQFF
TRBJ2-3,TRBV16,NA,once,TGTGCCAGCAGCCCCGGGCGGCTAGATACGCAGTATTTT,CASSPGRLDTQYF
TRBJ2-3,TRBV5-1,TRBD2,NA,TGCGCCAGCAGCTTGCTCCCTAGCGGGGCCACAGATACGCAGTATTTT,CASSLLPSGATDTQYF
TRBJ1-2,TRBV18,NA,NA,TGTGCCAGCTCAGGTAGGAGCGGCTATGGCTACACCTTC,CASSGRSGYGYTF
TRBJ1-2,TRBV2,NA,NA,TGTGCCAGCAGTCCCAGGGCTAACTATGGCTACACCTTC,CASSPRANYGYTF
TRBJ2-1,TRBV4-1,TRBD2,NA,TGCGCCAGCAGCCAACCACTAGCGAGGAAGAATGAGCAGTTCTTC,CASSQPLARKNEQFF
TRBJ1-6,TRBV4-2,TRBD1,NA,TGTGCCAGCAGCCAAGAAAGGGGGCGCTCCTATAATTCACCCCTCCACTTT,CASSQERGRSYNSPLHF
TRBJ1-4,TRBV5-1,TRBD1,few,TGCGCCAGCAGGTCGGAGGGGGCTGAAAAACTGTTTTTT,CASRSEGAEKLFF
TRBJ2-3,TRBV30,NA,once,TGTGCCTGGAGACGAGCGGGGACATCCACAGATACGCAGTATTTT,CAWRRAGTSTDTQYF